The source of this TCR beta chain is a study of glioma-infiltrating T cells. Study results and caveats: Very few CDR3 sequences were shared between tissue and blood.

This clonotype was counted ten times or more. Its specificity is unknown. TCR alpha and beta CDR3 regions were amplified from RNA using iRepertoire nested multiplex PCR. For one-step reverse transcription and amplification, about 90-450 ng of tissue mRNA or PBMC total RNA was used. MiXCR, run by TCRdb on the multiplex PCR reads, gives a single entry per CDR3 protein. The sample includes about 200,000 distinct CDR3 sequences, about 32% seen only once; the top ten take around 20%. CDR1 is SGHTA, CDR2 FQGTGA, per germline. The CDR3 is 15 residues long. J gave up 9 bases and V 5 bases, and 6 bases lay outside the gene matches.

The sequencing sample was made of glioma tissue, nonneoplastic brain tissue, or PBMCs (not recorded which). The source of this sequence is a human donor with low-grade glioma or glioblastoma, undergoing nonglioma brain surgery, or in good health (not recorded which). The V and J genes are TRBV7-3 and TRBJ2-1, with TRBD2 matching over 14 bases. The CDR3 reads CASSPTSGRVGEQFF. The CDR3 coding sequence is TGTGCCAGCAGCCCGACTAGCGGGAGGGTTGGTGAGCAGTTCTTC.